A selection of T cell receptor beta chains follows, all from one sample in a study of T-cell memory formation after mild COVID-19. TCRdb ran MiXCR on the 5' RACE reads and lists one entry per CDR3 protein. The table includes roughly 89,000 distinct CDR3 sequences, less than 15% detected once. Sequencing was done on a sample of PBMCs or a T cell subset sorted from them (not recorded which). The receptor set was obtained from a man younger than 30 who had mild COVID-19 (a few samples of this study predate the infection). Cell type and time point are not known. The CDR3 runs from the conserved cysteine through the conserved F or W. For some rows the clone size is stated as once, few or many, or as a class when expanded; others skip it.

j_gene | v_gene | abundance | CDR3aa
TRBJ2-2 | TRBV7-3 | . | CASSFSGLYTGELFF
TRBJ2-3 | TRBV19 | . | CASAGGRADTQYF
TRBJ1-1 | TRBV9 | . | CASSEGQGARSTEAFF
TRBJ2-3 | TRBV5-1 | . | CASSLWQATSTDTQYF
TRBJ1-2 | TRBV5-1 | . | CASSPRQGNYGYTF
TRBJ1-1 | TRBV4-3 | . | CASRRDRNTEAFF
TRBJ1-5 | TRBV3-1 | few | CASSLKRDQPQHF
TRBJ1-2 | TRBV7-9 | . | CASSGPGGAAYGYTF
TRBJ2-2 | TRBV6-1 | . | CASKGTENTGELFF
TRBJ2-7 | TRBV25-1 | . | CASSEYGDRPYEQYF
TRBJ1-5 | TRBV25-1 | . | CASSESWETQPQHF
TRBJ2-5 | TRBV7-8 | few | CASSSTSGGAQETQYF
TRBJ2-2 | TRBV6-5 | few | CASRPGQGTGELFF
TRBJ2-3 | TRBV6-6 | few | CAISPRGITDTQYF
TRBJ2-1 | TRBV5-1 | . | CASSLAGLRGKSWEQFF
TRBJ2-7 | TRBV12-3/TRBV12-4 | few | CASSLAALGQYF
TRBJ2-3 | TRBV7-9 | many | CASSYITDTQYF
TRBJ1-2 | TRBV7-9 | . | CASSLEVDRHGYGYTF
TRBJ2-6 | TRBV12-3/TRBV12-4 | . | CASRGTGGAGANVLTF
TRBJ1-2 | TRBV15 | few | CATSRETANYGYTF
TRBJ1-1 | TRBV4-2 | . | CASSQAGDRGGTEAFF
TRBJ2-1 | TRBV7-9 | . | CASSPPGSEQFF
TRBJ2-2 | TRBV6-2/TRBV6-3 | . | CATSGGNTGKLFF
TRBJ2-1 | TRBV18 | . | CASSPGRSSYNEQFF
TRBJ1-1 | TRBV12-3/TRBV12-4 | . | CASSHGTGKLKEAFF
TRBJ2-7 | TRBV12-3/TRBV12-4 | medium-sized | CASSFGGGAGEQYF
TRBJ1-1 | TRBV7-2 | . | CASSLAARPEAFF
TRBJ1-2 | TRBV30 | . | CAWRVSRTRSYGYTF
TRBJ2-7 | TRBV7-9 | few | CASSLGGDRWDPYEQYF
TRBJ2-5 | TRBV4-1 | many | CASSQEGREETQYF
TRBJ2-3 | TRBV29-1 | few | CSGITGQRTDTQYF
TRBJ1-4 | TRBV7-9 | few | CASSSSPGQGAEDEKLFF
TRBJ2-3 | TRBV9 | few | CASSGRGVTDTQYF
TRBJ2-5 | TRBV20-1 | few | CSARWQQETQYF
TRBJ2-5 | TRBV10-1 | many | CASSGTTSGETQYF
TRBJ2-2 | TRBV6-5 | few | CASSYYGQGFGELFF
TRBJ2-1 | TRBV13 | few | CASSLEVERGSYNEQFF